These 9 T cell receptor beta chains share one sample of origin, sequenced in a study of T cell repertoires in cytomegalovirus infection. The antigens these receptors bind are not known. TCRdb re-called the reads with MiXCR, one entry per CDR3 protein. The sample has around 300,000 distinct CDR3 sequences, less than 25% seen once. The sample in question was cultured PBMCs, obtained from culture after CMV antigen stimulation. The receptor source for this set is a human donor in good health (CMV status not recorded). Some clones in this sample may be carry-over from other donors' samples.

This clonotype was recorded at least ten times. This rearrangement joins TRBV7-2 to TRBJ2-7; the D gene is possibly TRBD2 (5 bases). The length of the CDR3 is 14 residues. The ends were cut back, 5 bases at V and 7 bases at J, with 18 bases in the middle. CDR1 is SGHTA, CDR2 FQGNSA, per germline. CDR3 sequence reads: CASSPDDYLFEQYV. As DNA, the CDR3 is TGTGCCAGCAGCCCGGACGACTATCTCTTTGAGCAGTACGTC.

There are many counts of this clonotype. The chain couples TRBV7-2 to TRBJ2-3; TRBD1 agrees at 8 bases. After removal of 1 base from V and 6 bases from J, the junction contained 6 bases not matched to a gene. The CDR3 consists of 15 residues. The germline CDR1 and CDR2 sequences are SGHTA and FQGNSA. The DNA of the CDR3 is TGTGCCAGCAGCTTAGGCAGGGGGCAGGGGGATACGCAGTATTTT. Translated, it gives CASSLGRGQGDTQYF.

The gene calls are TRBV18 and TRBJ1-3, with D unclear. Germline V lookup: CDR1 KGHSH, CDR2 LQKENI. Trimming shortened V by 3 bases and J by 2 bases, and 8 bases separated the two germline ends. This CDR3 comprises 14 residues. The CDR3, as DNA: TGTGCCAGCTCACCGGCTTCAACTGGAAACACCATATATTTT. Its translation: CASSPASTGNTIYF.

This clonotype was counted between two and nine times. V and J are TRBV6-2 or TRBV6-3 and TRBJ2-2; 10 bases are shared with TRBD1. V trimming: 2 bases; J trimming: 3 bases; junction bases outside the gene matches: 15. From germline, CDR1 is MNHEY and CDR2 SVGEGT. This CDR3 is 20 amino acids long. CDR3 region: CASSYPSGTGVTRDTGELFF. In DNA form, the CDR3 reads TGTGCCAGCAGTTACCCCTCCGGGACAGGGGTCACCAGGGACACCGGGGAGCTGTTTTTT.

This clonotype appeared a few times. The J gene is TRBJ2-1, the V gene TRBV12-3 or TRBV12-4; 10 bases agree with TRBD2. The CDR3 loop spans 18 amino acids. V shed 5 bases and J 2 bases; nucleotides not matched to a gene: 12. The CDR3 is CASSGGLLAGVAYNEQFF. The CDR3 DNA sequence: TGTGCCAGCAGTGGTGGACTTCTAGCGGGAGTCGCCTACAATGAGCAGTTCTTC.

This clonotype was seen many times. The chain recombines TRBV7-2 with TRBJ2-7; D gene uncertain. Between the trimmed V and J ends, which lost 3 bases and 2 bases, there was a span of 14 bases. Germline V gives CDR1 SGHTA, CDR2 FQGNSA. The CDR3 length is 15 residues. CDR3 DNA sequence: TGTGCCAGCAGCTTTTGGGTCGTCACACCCTACGAGCAGTACTTC. Translation gives CASSFWVVTPYEQYF.

In this sample, this clonotype turned up many times. This chain links TRBV7-8 with TRBJ2-7; 7 positions agree with TRBD2. Germline trimming cut 4 bases from V and 5 bases from J; bases unmatched to any gene: 14. CDR3 length: 16 amino acids. CDR1 is SGHVS, CDR2 FQNEAQ, per germline. The CDR3: CASSWHPRERKNEQYV. Here the CDR3 DNA reads TGTGCCAGCAGCTGGCACCCGCGGGAGAGGAAAAACGAGCAGTACGTC.

The rearrangement links TRBV6-2 or TRBV6-3 to TRBJ1-1; a weak D match, TRBD1 (5 bases). The CDR3 covers 12 residues. CDR1 MNHEY and CDR2 SVGEGT come from the germline V gene. V dropped 4 bases and J dropped 8 bases, with 11 bases sitting between them. This CDR3 is CASSSRVREAFF. DNA of the CDR3: TGTGCCAGCAGTTCCAGGGTGAGAGAAGCTTTCTTT.

This clonotype has just a few counts. This rearrangement joins TRBV6-2 or TRBV6-3 to TRBJ2-3; TRBD1 agrees at 9 bases. Germline V gene data show CDR1 as MNHEY and CDR2 as SVGEGT. The CDR3 is made up of 16 amino acids. Losses at the gene ends were 2 bases for V and 1 base for J; bases not matched to a gene: 4. The CDR3, as DNA: TGTGCCAGCAGTTACGGACAGGGGATTCGCACAGATACGCAGTATTTT. Protein: CASSYGQGIRTDTQYF.